These 17 T cell receptor beta chains share one sample of origin, sequenced in a study of blood T cell repertoires in COVID-19. The data were produced by immunoSEQ multiplex PCR, yet TCRdb's version contains in-frame clones alone and is incomplete. The sample consists of 150,000 to 250,000 clones, about 80% of them appearing once. Sequences were obtained from PBMCs or T cells enriched from blood (not recorded which). The origin of the receptors is a man aged 35 to 55 who had recovered from COVID-19.

This rearrangement joins TRBV19 to TRBJ1-1; 7 bases match TRBD1. The CDR3 covers 15 residues. Losses at the gene ends were 5 bases for V and 0 bases for J; bases not matched to a gene: 6. From germline, CDR1 is LNHDA and CDR2 SQIVND (reference sequence). The CDR3 reads CASSLTGFVNTEAFF. For the CDR3, the DNA is TGTGCCAGTAGTCTGACAGGGTTTGTGAACACTGAAGCTTTCTTT.

J is TRBJ2-1 and V is TRBV11-3; the match to TRBD2 covers 9 bases. The CDR3 totals 18 residues. The J segment lost 0 bases and the V segment lost 4 bases, leaving 10 bases of the junction unmatched. Germline V gene data show CDR1 as SGHNT and CDR2 as YENEEA. CDR3 nucleotide sequence: TGTGCCAGCAGCTCACCTCGCGCGGGGGGGCCCTCCTACAATGAGCAGTTCTTC. Its translation: CASSSPRAGGPSYNEQFF.

The rearrangement links TRBV3-1 (or the pseudogene TRBV3-2) to TRBJ2-3, with D possibly being TRBD1 (5 bases). Between the trimmed V and J ends, which lost 3 bases and 7 bases, there was a span of 14 bases. From germline, CDR1 is LGHDT and CDR2 YNNKEL (reference sequence). The CDR3 sequence is 14 residues long. The CDR3 spells CASSQGQIENTQYF. CDR3 coding DNA: TGTGCCAGCAGCCAGGGGCAGATTGAAAATACGCAGTATTTT.

CDR3 sequence reads: CASSLSGQQETQYF. As DNA, the CDR3 is TGTGCCAGCAGCCTTTCAGGCCAACAAGAGACCCAGTACTTC. The chain employs TRBV6-2 or TRBV6-3 and TRBJ2-5; D call uncertain. Trimming left V 6 bases short and J 2 bases short, with 13 bases between. The CDR3 extends over 14 amino acids. Germline V gene data show CDR1 as MNHEY and CDR2 as SVGEGT.

V and J are TRBV2 and TRBJ2-5; D unclear. The CDR3 is made up of 13 amino acids. V was pared by 4 bases and J by 0 bases, with 6 bases between. Germline CDR1 and CDR2: SNHLY and FYNNEI. This CDR3 is CASSGGNQETQYF. DNA for the CDR3: TGTGCCAGCAGTGGAGGAAACCAAGAGACCCAGTACTTC.

V gene TRBV9 combines with J gene TRBJ2-3; D may be TRBD2 (7 bases). Looked up from germline, CDR1 is SGDLS and CDR2 is YYNGEE. The CDR3 is 18 amino acids. Trimming took 0 bases from V and 0 from J, leaving 17 bases between them. The CDR3 loop reads CASSVDVGAGASTDTQYF. CDR3 nucleotide sequence: TGTGCCAGCAGCGTAGATGTAGGTGCGGGGGCGAGCACAGATACGCAGTATTTT.

This clone was seen just once. This chain connects TRBV18 to TRBJ1-1; perhaps TRBD1 as D (6 bases). This CDR3 is built from 13 residues. CDR1 and CDR2 from the germline V gene are KGHSH and LQKENI. With 8 bases removed from V and 1 base from J, the gap between germline ends came to 11 bases. The CDR3 here is CASATDRNTEAFF. The CDR3 DNA sequence: TGTGCCAGCGCAACGGACAGGAACACTGAAGCTTTCTTT.

Only a few counts were recorded for this clone. V is TRBV21-1 and J is TRBJ1-1; TRBD1 is taken as the D call from the table, unchecked against the DNA. TRBV21-1 corresponds to a pseudogene. The CDR3 totals 16 residues. CDR3 loop: CASSKRAIQGNTEAFF. CDR3 nucleotides: TGTGCCAGCAGCAAAAGGGCCATTCAGGGGAACACTGAAGCTTTCTTT.

This clone was detected only once. V usage is TRBV4-1 and J usage is TRBJ1-3; D is uncertain. Germline assignment: CDR1 MGHRA and CDR2 YSYEKL. This CDR3 has 14 amino acids. V was cut by 8 bases and J by 0 bases, with 11 bases left in between. In DNA form, the CDR3 reads TGCGCCAGCCGACTTGAAAGCTCTGGAAACACCATATATTTT. Translated, it gives CASRLESSGNTIYF.

V is TRBV27 and J is TRBJ1-1, with D unclear. The CDR3 sequence is 15 residues long. Trimming cost V 0 bases and J 3 bases, with 11 bases left between them. The V gene's germline CDR1 is MNHEY and CDR2 SMNVEV (reference sequence). The CDR3, as DNA: TGTGCCAGCAGTTTATCGGTTGGAGGGTACACTGAAGCTTTCTTT. This translates into CASSLSVGGYTEAFF.

This clone appeared a single time. This chain connects TRBV27 to TRBJ1-2; TRBD1 matches at 10 bases. After removal of 2 bases from V and 3 bases from J, the junction contained 9 bases not matched to a gene. The germline CDR1 and CDR2 sequences are MNHEY and SMNVEV (reference sequence). The CDR3 runs to 17 residues. The CDR3 loop reads CASSLQARTGGYYGYTF. In DNA form, the CDR3 reads TGTGCCAGCAGTTTACAGGCAAGGACAGGGGGTTACTATGGCTACACCTTC.

This chain links TRBV2 with TRBJ1-1, with no clear D. V was trimmed by 4 bases and J by 4 bases, leaving 13 bases between them. Germline assignment: CDR1 SNHLY and CDR2 FYNNEI. The CDR3 sequence is 14 residues long. Here the CDR3 DNA reads TGTGCCAGCAGTGGGGCAGGCAGTATCACTGAAGCTTTCTTT. Translated, it gives CASSGAGSITEAFF. The entire variable domain, with the rest obtained from reference TRBV2 and TRBJ1-1, is as follows: EPEVTQTPSHQVTQMGQEVILRCVPISNHLYFYWYRQILGQKVEFLVSFYNNEISEKSEIFDDQFSVERPDGSNFTLKIRSTKLEDSAMYFCASSGAGSITEAFFGQGTRLTVV.

This clone was found a few times. V gene TRBV5-4 combines with J gene TRBJ2-1; the D gene is possibly TRBD2 (6 bases). The CDR3 has 16 residues. The germline V gene has CDR1 SGHNT and CDR2 YYREEE (reference sequence). V shed 4 bases and J shed 5 bases, with 19 bases lying between them. The CDR3 loop is CASSRTPGLLDNEQFF. For the CDR3, the DNA is TGTGCCAGCAGCCGAACCCCGGGACTCCTTGACAATGAGCAGTTCTTC.

V gene TRBV7-9 combines with J gene TRBJ2-5; D is possibly TRBD2 (7 bases). The CDR3 has 15 residues. V shed 2 bases and J shed 1 base, with 11 bases lying between them. Germline loops: CDR1 SEHNR, CDR2 FQNEAQ (reference sequence). The CDR3 DNA is TGTGCCAGCAGCTTATCGCGGGGGCTCCAAGAGACCCAGTACTTC. Its protein is CASSLSRGLQETQYF. Combining the CDR3 with reference TRBV7-9 and TRBJ2-5 gives the whole variable domain DTGVSQNPRHKITKRGQNVTFRCDPISEHNRLYWYRQTLGQGPEFLTYFQNEAQLEKSRLLSDRFSAERPKGSFSTLEIQRTEQGDSAMYLCASSLSRGLQETQYFGPGTRLLVL.

This chain connects TRBV28 to TRBJ2-3; 7 bases align to TRBD2. The J segment lost 7 bases and the V segment lost 5 bases, leaving 12 bases of the junction unmatched. The CDR3 consists of 15 residues. Germline loops: CDR1 MDHEN, CDR2 SYDVKM. The CDR3 protein is CASSPNGAGMYTQYF. CDR3 coding DNA: TGTGCCAGCAGTCCAAATGGAGCGGGGATGTATACGCAGTATTTT.

This chain joins TRBV4-2 and TRBJ2-3, with TRBD2 matching over 11 bases. This CDR3 is 16 amino acids long. The germline CDR1 and CDR2 sequences are LGHNA and YNFKEQ. J gave up 4 bases and V 0 bases, and 3 bases lay outside the gene matches. The CDR3, as DNA: TGTGCCAGCAGCCAAGATGCTAGCGGGGGGCCAGATACGCAGTATTTT. Protein sequence: CASSQDASGGPDTQYF.

The rearrangement links TRBV21-1 to TRBJ1-2. TRBV21-1 is a recognized pseudogene. The CDR3 length is 13 residues. The CDR3: CASSSLQRDGYTF. CDR3 DNA: TGTGCCAGCAGCTCATTACAGCGGGATGGCTACACCTTC.